This T cell receptor (beta chain) came from a study of T cell repertoires in cytomegalovirus infection (dated by TCRdb to between 2018 and 2021). As for the study more broadly: The HLA type of each donor mattered for the analysis, because public TCR beta signatures pointed to carriage of CMV infection along with the matching HLA type. The paper's findings and limits, for the study overall: In the ex vivo response, HLA-C-restricted CMV-specific TCR beta clonotypes were dominant, and in two of eight donors the single most frequent clonotype came from this HLA-C-restricted group. In both this cohort and an independent cohort of over 350 donors, the cumulative frequency of public TCR beta family members distinguished carriers of CMV infection plus the relevant HLA type.

The junction carries 23 bases between V and J, which are trimmed by 6 bases and 5 bases respectively. In the germline V gene, CDR1 corresponds to LGHNA and CDR2 to YNFKEQ. The CDR3 numbers 17 residues from cysteine through phenylalanine. Only the CDR3 DNA is retained, 51 bases long and in frame from the first base. The run used an Illumina HiSeq 1500. TCRdb itself trimmed the public reads at Q25 with fastp, ran MiXCR and retained productive beta chains. Rows with one shared CDR3 protein collapse into an entry with the most common genes and DNA. This sample lists nearly 650,000 distinct CDR3 sequences; 20% to 30% were detected once. The ten biggest clones cover under 8.5% of the sample. Turning to this clonotype: This receptor's antigen is unknown. No base-level quality is on record; no much larger clone is a single base apart.

This sequence originates from a human donor in good health (CMV status not recorded). Some clones in this sample may be carry-over from other donors' samples. Sequencing was performed on CD8+ T cells from PBMCs. The chain employs TRBV4-2 and TRBJ1-3, and the D gene may be TRBD1, 6 bases matching. The CDR3 region: CASRHTPSPGQRNTIYF. The DNA is TGTGCCAGCAGACACACACCCTCACCGGGACAAAGAAACACCATATATTTT.